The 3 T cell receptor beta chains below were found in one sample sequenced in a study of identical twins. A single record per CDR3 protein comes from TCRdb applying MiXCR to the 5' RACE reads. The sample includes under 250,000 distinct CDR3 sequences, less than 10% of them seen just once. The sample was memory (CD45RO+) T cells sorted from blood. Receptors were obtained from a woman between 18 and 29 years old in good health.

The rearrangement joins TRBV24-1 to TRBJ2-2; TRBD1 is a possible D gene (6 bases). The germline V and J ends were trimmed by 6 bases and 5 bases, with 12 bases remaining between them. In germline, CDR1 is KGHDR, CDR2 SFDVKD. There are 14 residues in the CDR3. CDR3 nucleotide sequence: TGTGCCACCAGTCTAGGAACAGGGACCGGGGAGCTGTTTTTT. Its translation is CATSLGTGTGELFF.

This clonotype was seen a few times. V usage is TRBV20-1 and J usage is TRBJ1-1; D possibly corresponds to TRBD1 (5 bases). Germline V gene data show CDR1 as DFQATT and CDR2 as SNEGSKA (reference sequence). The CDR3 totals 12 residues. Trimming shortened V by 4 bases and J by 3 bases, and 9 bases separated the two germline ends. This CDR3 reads CSAKGGDTEAFF. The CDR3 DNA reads TGCAGTGCTAAGGGAGGGGACACTGAAGCTTTCTTT.

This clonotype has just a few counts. In nucleotides, the CDR3 is TGTGCCAGCAGCCGAGACCCCGGGACAGGGGTTGAAGCTTTCTTT. Protein sequence: CASSRDPGTGVEAFF. V usage is TRBV6-1 and J usage is TRBJ1-1; 10 bases are shared with TRBD1. Germline CDR1 reads MNHNS; CDR2 reads SASEGT. J was trimmed by 7 bases and V by 6 bases; bases with no gene match: 11. This CDR3 is built from 15 residues.